This T cell receptor beta chain was sequenced for a study of technical replicates of blood from several donors. With regard to this clone: Other DNA sequences from this sample encode an identical CDR3 as well.

Using immunoSEQ multiplex PCR, the repertoire was profiled, and TCRdb retains in-frame clones only, with some absent. This table has 74,000 or so clones, about nine tenths appearing once. Germline lookup yields CDR1 MNHEY and CDR2 SVGAGI. With 0 bases removed from V and 7 bases from J, the gap between germline ends came to 4 bases. The CDR3 is 12 residues long. The sequence was obtained from a human donor in good health. Sequences were obtained from T cells isolated from PBMCs. The V call is TRBV6-5, the J call TRBJ2-1; no clear D. CDR3 nucleotide sequence: TGTGCCAGCAGTTACTCCCGGAATGAGCAGTTCTTC. Its protein is CASSYSRNEQFF.